A single T cell receptor (beta chain) is shown here with its context. The ends lost 3 bases at V and 9 bases at J; junction bases unmatched: 11. CDR3 size: 14 residues. CDR1 and CDR2 from the germline V gene are GTSNPN and SVGIG (reference sequence). These data originate in a study of shared clonotypes between healthy human individuals. Clones were read by immunoSEQ multiplex PCR, and TCRdb kept only the in-frame ones, dropping some. The sample holds some 2,400,000 clones; 90% to 96% are singletons and the top ten take roughly 0.13%. The chain recombines TRBV30 with TRBJ2-1, with 7 positions matching TRBD1. This TCR came from a man aged 18 to 30 in good health. Input material: naive CD4+ T cells sorted from blood. The subset is: CD45RA+ positively selected. This CDR3 reads CAWRGDREGGEQFF. The CDR3 region has the DNA TGTGCCTGGAGGGGCGACAGGGAAGGGGGTGAGCAGTTCTTC.